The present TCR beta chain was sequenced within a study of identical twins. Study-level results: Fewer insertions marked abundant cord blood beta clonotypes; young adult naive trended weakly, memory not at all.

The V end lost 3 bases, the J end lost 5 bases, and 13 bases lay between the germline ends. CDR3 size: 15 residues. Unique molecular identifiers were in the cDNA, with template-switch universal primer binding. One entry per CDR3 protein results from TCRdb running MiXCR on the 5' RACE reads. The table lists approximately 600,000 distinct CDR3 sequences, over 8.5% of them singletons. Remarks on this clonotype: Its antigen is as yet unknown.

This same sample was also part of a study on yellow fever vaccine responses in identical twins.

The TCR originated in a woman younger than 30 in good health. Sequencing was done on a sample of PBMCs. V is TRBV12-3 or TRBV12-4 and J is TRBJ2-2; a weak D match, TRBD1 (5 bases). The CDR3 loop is CASSFGQGMTGELFF. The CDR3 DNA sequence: TGTGCCAGCAGTTTCGGCCAGGGTATGACCGGGGAGCTGTTTTTT.